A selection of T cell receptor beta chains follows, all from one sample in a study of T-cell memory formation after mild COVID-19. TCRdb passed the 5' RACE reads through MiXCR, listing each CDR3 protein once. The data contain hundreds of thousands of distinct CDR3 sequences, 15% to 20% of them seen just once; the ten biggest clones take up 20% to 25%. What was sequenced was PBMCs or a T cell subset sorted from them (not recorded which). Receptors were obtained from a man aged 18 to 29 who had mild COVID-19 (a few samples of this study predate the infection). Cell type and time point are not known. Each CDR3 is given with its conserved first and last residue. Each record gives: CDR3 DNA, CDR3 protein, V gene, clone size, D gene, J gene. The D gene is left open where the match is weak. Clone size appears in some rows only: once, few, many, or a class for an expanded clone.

TGTGCCAGCAGCTCACAGGACCAAGAGACCCAGTACTTC	CASSSQDQETQYF	TRBV7-9	-	-	TRBJ2-5
TGCGCCAGCAGCATGACAGGGTTGGACACTGAAGCTTTCTTT	CASSMTGLDTEAFF	TRBV5-1	-	TRBD1	TRBJ1-1
TGTGCCAGCAGCTTACAGGGGGGGAACTATGGCTACACCTTC	CASSLQGGNYGYTF	TRBV7-9	-	TRBD1	TRBJ1-2
TGCGCCAGCAGCCAAACCCCTGGGGCGTACACCGGGGAGCTGTTTTTT	CASSQTPGAYTGELFF	TRBV4-1	many	-	TRBJ2-2
TGTGCCAGCAGCTTACAGGGGGCTACGAACTATGGCTACACCTTC	CASSLQGATNYGYTF	TRBV7-8	few	TRBD1	TRBJ1-2
TGTGCCAGCAGTGAAGGGACAGCTAGCACAGATACGCAGTATTTT	CASSEGTASTDTQYF	TRBV6-1	many	-	TRBJ2-3
TGCGCCAGCAATCCTTCCGGGGGTCCCTTAGATACGCAGTATTTT	CASNPSGGPLDTQYF	TRBV5-1	few	-	TRBJ2-3
TGTGCCGGGGGTAGCTACTTAGACGAGACCCAGTACTTC	CAGGSYLDETQYF	TRBV7-2	once	-	TRBJ2-5
TGTGCCAGCAGCCGATCCGACGGCTCCCTGGAGACCCAGTACTTC	CASSRSDGSLETQYF	TRBV3-1	-	-	TRBJ2-5
TGCGCCAGCAGCCAAATTCAGGGGCCAAGGGATTCACCCCTCCACTTT	CASSQIQGPRDSPLHF	TRBV4-3	many	-	TRBJ1-6
TGCAGCGTTGAAGAAGTAGTGAACACTGAAGCTTTCTTT	CSVEEVVNTEAFF	TRBV29-1	few	-	TRBJ1-1
TGTGCCAGCAGTCAGGGGCGGAGGGAAGCGCGTCGGGTGGGCGAGCAGTACTTC	CASSQGRREARRVGEQYF	TRBV6-5	few	-	TRBJ2-7
TGTGCCAGCAGTCTCGGGGCCTTCTATGGCTACACCTTC	CASSLGAFYGYTF	TRBV12-3/TRBV12-4	few	-	TRBJ1-2